Presented here are 30 T cell receptor beta chains from one specimen sequenced in a study of cytomegalovirus exposure and HLA in healthy donors (dated by TCRdb to about 2017). Library method: the immunoSEQ multiplex PCR assay. The multiplex PCR relied on a mix of 60 forward primers for TCR Vbeta segments and 13 reverse primers for TCR Jbeta segments. Held by TCRdb, this immuneACCESS table contains in-frame sequences only and omits some clones. Under half of the omission traces to an unresolved V gene where checked; the cause of the rest is unknown. The sample has about 200,000 clones on record, about three quarters of them singletons. The ten biggest clones cover approximately 0.99% of the sample. Sequenced: PBMCs. These receptors were taken from a woman aged 40-49 years in good health and CMV-seronegative.

This chain uses TRBV4-2 with TRBJ2-5, with D perhaps TRBD2 (6 bases). This CDR3 has 15 residues. V shed 0 bases and J shed 7 bases, with 15 bases lying between them. In germline, CDR1 is LGHNA, CDR2 YNFKEQ. CDR3 sequence: CASSQEDVMGGTQYF. The CDR3 DNA reads as TGTGCCAGCAGCCAAGAGGACGTGATGGGGGGGACCCAGTACTTC.

The rearrangement links TRBV19 to TRBJ2-3; D is perhaps TRBD1 (6 bases). CDR1 is LNHDA and CDR2 is SQIVND in the germline V gene (reference sequence). With 6 bases removed from V and 0 bases from J, the gap between germline ends came to 16 bases. The CDR3 has 16 residues. As DNA, the CDR3 is TGTGCCAGTAGGTCCACCGGGACACCTAGCACAGATACGCAGTATTTT. Translated: CASRSTGTPSTDTQYF.

This clone was seen only a few times. The genes are TRBV18 and TRBJ2-2, with 8 bases that match TRBD1. CDR3 length: 16 residues. CDR1 and CDR2 (germline): KGHSH, LQKENI. V gave up 4 bases and J gave up 4 bases; unmatched junction bases: 8. The CDR3 here is CASSLGQGRGTGELFF. For the CDR3, the DNA is TGTGCCAGCTCACTCGGACAGGGAAGGGGCACCGGGGAGCTGTTTTTT.

The chain links TRBV2 to TRBJ1-2, with no clear D. The CDR3 is 11 residues long. Germline CDR1 is SNHLY and CDR2 is FYNNEI. The V and J ends lost 7 bases and 5 bases respectively, with 8 bases between them. CDR3 in amino acids: CASTWEYGYTF. The CDR3 DNA follows: TGTGCCAGCACTTGGGAGTATGGCTACACCTTC.

The chain joins TRBV7-9 to TRBJ2-6; possible D gene TRBD1, 6 bases. The CDR3 is 18 residues long. The V end lost 2 bases, the J end lost 0 bases, and 14 bases lay between the germline ends. Germline V gene sequence: CDR1 SEHNR, CDR2 FQNEAQ (reference sequence). CDR3 residues: CASSLHGGLSSGANVLTF. The DNA for the CDR3 is TGTGCCAGCAGCTTACATGGGGGCCTGAGCTCTGGGGCCAACGTCCTGACTTTC.

About this clone itself: One end of the junction is discordant with germline, which a read error may explain. The chain joins TRBV19 to TRBJ1-2, with 8 bases that match TRBD1. CDR3 length: 13 amino acids. Germline V gene data show CDR1 as LNHDA and CDR2 as SQIVND (reference sequence). CDR3 in amino acids: CASSIEGGQGLHF. For the CDR3, the DNA is TGTGCCAGTAGTATCGAAGGAGGACAGGGTCTTCACTTC.

The chain carries TRBV27 and TRBJ1-2; 9 nucleotides match TRBD1. The CDR3 is 14 amino acids. Per the germline V gene, CDR1 is MNHEY and CDR2 is SMNVEV (reference sequence). V lost 8 bases and J lost 8; bases outside the gene matches: 12. The chain's CDR3 is CASRQGGSGRGYTF. CDR3 DNA: TGTGCCAGCCGACAGGGGGGATCAGGACGGGGCTACACCTTC.

V and J are TRBV5-1 and TRBJ2-1; 7 bases agree with TRBD1. The ends lost 4 bases at V and 2 bases at J; junction bases unmatched: 9. CDR1 and CDR2 from the germline V gene are SGHRS and YFSETQ. This CDR3 has 16 amino acids. CDR3 DNA sequence: TGCGCCAGCAGCAGAGGGACAGATCAACCCTACAATGAGCAGTTCTTC. The encoded protein is CASSRGTDQPYNEQFF.

The J gene is TRBJ1-3, the V gene TRBV6-1; D possibly corresponds to TRBD1 (6 bases). The germline V and J ends were trimmed by 1 base and 7 bases, with 17 bases remaining between them. The CDR3 consists of 16 residues. Germline CDR1 MNHNS, CDR2 SASEGT. The DNA for the CDR3 is TGTGCCAGCAGTGAAGGGGGGCCAGGGTTATTTAACACCATATATTTT. The encoded protein is CASSEGGPGLFNTIYF.

The rearrangement uses TRBV4-1 and TRBJ2-2; no clear D. The CDR3 extends over 15 amino acids. Germline CDR1 and CDR2: MGHRA and YSYEKL. The V and J ends lost 5 bases and 4 bases respectively, with 14 bases between them. CDR3 region: CASSSPGVGTGELFF. The DNA for the CDR3 is TGCGCCAGCAGCTCCCCCGGAGTGGGCACCGGGGAGCTGTTTTTT.

The J gene is TRBJ2-1, the V gene TRBV29-1; unclear D gene. Trimming shortened V by 4 bases and J by 8 bases, and 6 bases separated the two germline ends. Germline CDR1 and CDR2: SQVTM and ANQGSEA. CDR3 size: 10 residues. CDR3: CSVGLDEQFF. CDR3 bases: TGCAGCGTTGGCTTAGATGAGCAGTTCTTC.

The V call is TRBV27, the J call TRBJ2-1; D possibly corresponds to TRBD1 (5 bases). Germline-derived CDR1 and CDR2 are MNHEY and SMNVEV (reference sequence). CDR3 length: 17 residues. With 5 bases removed from V and 2 bases from J, the gap between germline ends came to 19 bases. In DNA form, the CDR3 reads TGTGCCAGCAGTCTAGGATGGGCGTTAGGGGCCTACAATGAGCAGTTCTTC. This encodes CASSLGWALGAYNEQFF.

CDR3 amino acids: CATSLSRSYNEQFF. The CDR3 nucleotides read TGTGCCACGTCCCTATCTCGATCCTACAATGAGCAGTTCTTC. The chain joins TRBV2 to TRBJ2-1, with unresolved D. The germline gives CDR1 SNHLY, CDR2 FYNNEI. Trimming stripped 10 bases from V and 1 base from J, with 14 bases between. This CDR3 comprises 14 residues.

The chain has TRBV19 and TRBJ2-3; 7 nucleotides line up with TRBD1. This CDR3 contains 16 residues. V shed 5 bases and J 0 bases; nucleotides not matched to a gene: 8. CDR1 LNHDA and CDR2 SQIVND come from the germline V gene (reference sequence). CDR3 bases: TGTGCCAGTAGTTCTCGACCGGGACAGAGCACAGATACGCAGTATTTT. Amino acids: CASSSRPGQSTDTQYF.

This clone was seen a few times. The J gene is TRBJ2-7, the V gene TRBV5-6; D is perhaps TRBD2 (6 bases). The V gene's germline CDR1 is SGHDT and CDR2 YYEEEE. CDR3 length: 15 amino acids. V was pared by 4 bases and J by 0 bases, with 14 bases between. For the CDR3, the DNA is TGTGCCAGCAGCGTGATGCTCGGGAGCTCCTACGAGCAGTACGTC. Translating it yields CASSVMLGSSYEQYV.

This clone came up once. The chain employs TRBV5-4 and TRBJ1-1, with 9 bases that match TRBD1. Germline V gene sequence: CDR1 SGHNT, CDR2 YYREEE (reference sequence). With 3 bases clipped from V and 3 bases from J, the junction kept 9 bases outside the gene matches. The CDR3 runs 16 residues. CDR3 sequence reads: CASSSPWDRVDTEAFF. CDR3 DNA: TGTGCCAGCAGCTCACCCTGGGACAGGGTAGACACTGAAGCTTTCTTT.

This clone was recorded once. This chain joins TRBV11-3 and TRBJ2-7; 9 bases line up with TRBD1. J gave up 7 bases and V 6 bases, and 10 bases lay outside the gene matches. The CDR3 is 14 amino acids. Per germline, CDR1 SGHNT and CDR2 YENEEA. The CDR3 reads CASSRNRGLGEQYF. The DNA for the CDR3 is TGTGCCAGCAGTCGAAACAGGGGGCTCGGGGAGCAGTACTTC. Supplemented by reference TRBV11-3 and TRBJ2-7, the full variable domain reads EAGVVQSPRYKIIEKKQPVAFWCNPISGHNTLYWYLQNLGQGPELLIRYENEEAVDDSQLPKDRFSAERLKGVDSTLKIQPAELGDSAVYLCASSRNRGLGEQYFGPGTRLTVT.

The J gene is TRBJ1-1, the V gene TRBV5-1, with D possibly matching TRBD1 (5 bases). The CDR3 consists of 15 residues. Trimming left V 7 bases short and J 4 bases short, with 20 bases between. Germline loops: CDR1 SGHRS, CDR2 YFSETQ. The CDR3 loop is CASDPGGARTTEAFF. The CDR3 DNA is TGCGCCAGCGATCCGGGAGGGGCAAGGACCACTGAAGCTTTCTTT.

The gene calls are TRBV6-1 and TRBJ1-2; D is undetermined. The CDR3 length is 14 residues. The V end lost 4 bases, the J end lost 2 bases, and 11 bases lay between the germline ends. Germline CDR1 and CDR2: MNHNS and SASEGT. CDR3 nucleotide sequence: TGTGCCAGCAGTGGGAGGGTTTCCAACTATGGCTACACCTTC. It encodes CASSGRVSNYGYTF.

J is TRBJ2-1 and V is TRBV11-3; D is uncertain. V lost 2 bases and J 9 bases, leaving 14 bases between the germline ends. The CDR3 consists of 14 residues. Germline loops: CDR1 SGHNT, CDR2 YENEEA. CDR3 nucleotide sequence: TGTGCCAGCAGCTTACCCGTAGAGCGCAGTGAGCAGTTCTTC. Translating it yields CASSLPVERSEQFF.

The chain employs TRBV6-5 and TRBJ2-7; D unresolved. V was clipped by 5 bases and J by 6 bases, with 17 bases between them. Germline V gene data show CDR1 as MNHEY and CDR2 as SVGAGI. The CDR3 extends over 14 amino acids. The CDR3 bases are TGTGCCAGCAGTGAGGAGATCCCACCCCTCGAGCAGTACGTC. Amino acid sequence: CASSEEIPPLEQYV.

This CDR3 is CAISLGNGYGYTF. Here the CDR3 DNA reads TGTGCCATCAGCCTCGGGAATGGTTATGGCTACACCTTC. The chain joins TRBV10-3 to TRBJ1-2, with D unresolved. Germline CDR1 is ENHRY and CDR2 is SYGVKD. Trimming cost V 6 bases and J 5 bases, with 13 bases left between them. The CDR3 loop spans 13 amino acids.

This clone was seen just once. The J gene is TRBJ2-1, the V gene TRBV18; TRBD1 might be the D (5 bases). The CDR3 loop spans 14 amino acids. Germline V lookup: CDR1 KGHSH, CDR2 LQKENI. V was trimmed by 3 bases and J by 7 bases, leaving 13 bases between them. In nucleotides, the CDR3 is TGTGCCAGCTCACCTGCAGGGTTCGGAAATGAGCAGTTCTTC. As protein: CASSPAGFGNEQFF.

This sequence joins TRBV5-5 and TRBJ1-2; tentative D call: TRBD1 (5 bases). The ends were cut back, 2 bases at V and 2 bases at J, with 10 bases in the middle. The germline V gene encodes CDR1 SGHKS and CDR2 YYEKEE (reference sequence). The CDR3 runs to 14 residues. CDR3 in amino acids: CASSFRGHNYGYTF. Written as DNA, the CDR3 is TGTGCCAGCAGCTTTAGGGGCCACAACTATGGCTACACCTTC. Supplemented by reference TRBV5-5 and TRBJ1-2, the full variable domain reads DAGVTQSPTHLIKTRGQQVTLRCSPISGHKSVSWYQQVLGQGPQFIFQYYEKEERGRGNFPDRFSARQFPNYSSELNVNALLLGDSALYLCASSFRGHNYGYTFGSGTRLTVV.

The V call is TRBV7-7, the J call TRBJ2-2, with 9 bases fitting TRBD1. The CDR3 spans 15 residues. Germline-derived CDR1 and CDR2 are SSHAT and FNYEAQ (reference sequence). V trimming: 5 bases; J trimming: 4 bases; junction bases outside the gene matches: 5. The CDR3 reads CASSPTTGGTGELFF. The CDR3 region has the DNA TGTGCCAGCAGCCCTACGACAGGGGGCACCGGGGAGCTGTTTTTT.

About this clone: Other DNA sequences within the sample encode an identical CDR3. V usage is TRBV4-3 and J usage is TRBJ2-3, with unresolved D. The V and J ends lost 4 bases and 0 bases respectively, with 8 bases between them. This CDR3 has 14 amino acids. CDR1 LGHNA and CDR2 YSLEER come from the germline V gene. The CDR3 coding sequence is TGCGCCAGCAGCCGTACAATGAGCACAGATACGCAGTATTTT. It yields the protein CASSRTMSTDTQYF.

This clone turned up a few times. The rearrangement links TRBV7-2 to TRBJ2-3, with 8 bases identical to TRBD2. Losses at the gene ends were 6 bases for V and 6 bases for J; bases not matched to a gene: 17. The CDR3 is made up of 17 amino acids. CDR1 is SGHTA, CDR2 FQGNSA, per germline. The CDR3 region is CASSPRSGSGVADTQYF. CDR3 sequence (DNA): TGTGCCAGCAGTCCCCGGAGCGGGAGTGGGGTCGCCGATACGCAGTATTTT.

The V call is TRBV30, the J call TRBJ1-2; D gene uncertain. Germline V gene sequence: CDR1 GTSNPN, CDR2 SVGIG (reference sequence). The CDR3 is 13 residues long. V lost 0 bases, J lost 4 bases, and 9 bases lay in between. The CDR3 is CAWSVVEPYGYTF. The DNA of the CDR3 is TGTGCCTGGAGTGTCGTAGAGCCCTATGGCTACACCTTC.

The V gene is TRBV27, the J gene TRBJ2-2, with 9 bases identical to TRBD1. This CDR3 has 17 amino acids. After removal of 4 bases from V and 0 bases from J, the junction contained 6 bases not matched to a gene. From germline, CDR1 is MNHEY and CDR2 SMNVEV (reference sequence). CDR3 protein: CASSSSTGGANTGELFF. The DNA of the CDR3 is TGTGCCAGCAGTTCCTCCACAGGGGGCGCGAACACCGGGGAGCTGTTTTTT.

This sequence joins TRBV5-1 and TRBJ2-3, with D possibly being TRBD2 (5 bases). V lost 7 bases and J lost 2, with 17 bases in between. CDR1 is SGHRS and CDR2 is YFSETQ in the germline V gene. This CDR3 spans 15 amino acids. The CDR3 is CASRTLSGHTDTQYF. In nucleotides, the CDR3 is TGCGCCAGCCGTACCCTAAGCGGCCACACAGATACGCAGTATTTT.